This TCR beta chain was sequenced in a study of T cells in Graves' hyperthyroidism and ophthalmopathy. The V end was cut by 0 bases, the J end by 0 bases, with 10 bases between. The CDR3 covers 15 residues. The V gene's germline CDR1 is SGHRS and CDR2 YFSETQ. Study-level points and caveats: Most thyroid-expanded clonotypes above 0.001 were also found in blood.

This clonotype has at least ten counts. Antigen unknown. PBMCs stemmed from about 9.5 ml fresh peripheral blood. The CDR3 regions of TCR beta were amplified from RNA transcripts. In the first-round RT-PCR of the TCR CDR3, the HTBI primer set was used. Each CDR3 protein gets one entry after TCRdb re-called the multiplex PCR reads with MiXCR. The sample has about 560,000 distinct CDR3 sequences, over 15% seen once. The TCR comes from a woman aged 18 to 35 with Graves' hyperthyroidism. Input material: blood. The J gene is TRBJ2-7, the V gene TRBV5-1, with D tentatively TRBD1 or TRBD2 (6 bases each). As DNA, the CDR3 is TGCGCCAGCAGCTTGGTCGGGGGCCGCTCCTACGAGCAGTACTTC. Protein sequence: CASSLVGGRSYEQYF.